The source of this T cell receptor (beta chain) is a study of cytomegalovirus exposure and HLA in healthy donors. The PCR ran on 60 Vbeta and 13 Jbeta primers. Profiled with immunoSEQ multiplex PCR; TCRdb holds only in-frame clones, not every one. The repertoire table contains 130,000 or so clones. With 7 bases clipped from V and 5 bases from J, the junction kept 7 bases outside the gene matches. Germline values: CDR1 SNHLY, CDR2 FYNNEI. This CDR3 is built from 13 residues. Donors consisted of healthy bone marrow donors. The source is a woman aged 55 to 70 in good health and CMV-seronegative. Sequencing was done on a sample of PBMCs. This sequence joins TRBV2 and TRBJ2-7; 8 positions agree with TRBD1. CDR3 loop: CASIQDRVHEQYF. The CDR3 region has the DNA TGTGCCAGCATCCAGGACAGGGTCCACGAGCAGTACTTC.